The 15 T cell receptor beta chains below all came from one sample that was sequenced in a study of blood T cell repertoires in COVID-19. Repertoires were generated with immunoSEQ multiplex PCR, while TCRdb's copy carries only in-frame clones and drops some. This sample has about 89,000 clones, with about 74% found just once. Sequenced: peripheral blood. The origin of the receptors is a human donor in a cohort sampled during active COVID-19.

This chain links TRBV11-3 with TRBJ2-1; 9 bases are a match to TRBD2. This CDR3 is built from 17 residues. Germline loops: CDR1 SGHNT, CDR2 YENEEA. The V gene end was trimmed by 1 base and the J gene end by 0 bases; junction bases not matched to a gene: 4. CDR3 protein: CASSLGLAASSYNEQFF. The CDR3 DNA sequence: TGTGCCAGCAGCTTAGGACTAGCGGCTAGCTCCTACAATGAGCAGTTCTTC.

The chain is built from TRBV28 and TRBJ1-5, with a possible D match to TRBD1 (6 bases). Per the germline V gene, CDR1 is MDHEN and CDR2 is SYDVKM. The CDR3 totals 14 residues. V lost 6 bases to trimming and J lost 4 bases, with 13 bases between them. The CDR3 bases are TGTGCCAGCAGCTGGACAGTGCGAAATCAGCCCCAGCATTTT. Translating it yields CASSWTVRNQPQHF.

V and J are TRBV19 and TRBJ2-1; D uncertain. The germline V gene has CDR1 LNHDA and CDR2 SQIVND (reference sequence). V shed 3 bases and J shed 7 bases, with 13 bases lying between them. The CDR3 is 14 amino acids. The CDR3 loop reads CASSIPAGRNEQFF. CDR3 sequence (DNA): TGTGCCAGTAGTATCCCCGCAGGTCGTAATGAGCAGTTCTTC.

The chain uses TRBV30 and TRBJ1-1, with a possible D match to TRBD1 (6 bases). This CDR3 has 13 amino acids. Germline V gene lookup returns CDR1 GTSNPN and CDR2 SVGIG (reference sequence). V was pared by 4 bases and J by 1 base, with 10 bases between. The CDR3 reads CAWNRAPNTEAFF. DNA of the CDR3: TGTGCCTGGAACAGGGCCCCGAACACTGAAGCTTTCTTT. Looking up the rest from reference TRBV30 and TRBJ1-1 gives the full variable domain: SQTIHQWPATLVQPVGSPLSLECTVEGTSNPNLYWYRQAAGRGLQLLFYSVGIGQISSEVPQNLSASRPQDRQFILSSKKLLLSDSGFYLCAWNRAPNTEAFFGQGTRLTVV.

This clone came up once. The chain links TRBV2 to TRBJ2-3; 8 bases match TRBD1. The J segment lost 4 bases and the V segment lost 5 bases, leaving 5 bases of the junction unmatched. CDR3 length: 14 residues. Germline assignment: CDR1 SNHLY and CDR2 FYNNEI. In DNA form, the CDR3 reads TGTGCCAGCAGTTTAGGACAGGGCCCAGATACGCAGTATTTT. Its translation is CASSLGQGPDTQYF.

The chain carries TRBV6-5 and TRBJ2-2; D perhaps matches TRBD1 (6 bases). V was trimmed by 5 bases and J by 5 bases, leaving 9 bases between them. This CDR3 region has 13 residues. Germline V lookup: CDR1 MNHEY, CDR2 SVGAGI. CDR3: CASSPQGTGELFF. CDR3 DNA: TGTGCCAGCAGTCCTCAGGGGACCGGGGAGCTGTTTTTT.

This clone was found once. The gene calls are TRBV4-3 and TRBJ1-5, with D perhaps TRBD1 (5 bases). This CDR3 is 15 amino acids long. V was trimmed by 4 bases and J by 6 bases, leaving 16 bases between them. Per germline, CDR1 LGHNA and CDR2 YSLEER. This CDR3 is CASSRDFGAGQPQHF. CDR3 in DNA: TGCGCCAGCAGCCGGGACTTCGGGGCGGGTCAGCCCCAGCATTTT.

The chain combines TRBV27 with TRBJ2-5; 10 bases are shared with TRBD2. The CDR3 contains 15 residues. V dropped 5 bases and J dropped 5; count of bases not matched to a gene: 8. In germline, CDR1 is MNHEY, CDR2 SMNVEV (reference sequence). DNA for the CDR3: TGTGCCAGCAGTGCCAGCGGGAGGGCCTTTGAGACCCAGTACTTC. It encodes CASSASGRAFETQYF.

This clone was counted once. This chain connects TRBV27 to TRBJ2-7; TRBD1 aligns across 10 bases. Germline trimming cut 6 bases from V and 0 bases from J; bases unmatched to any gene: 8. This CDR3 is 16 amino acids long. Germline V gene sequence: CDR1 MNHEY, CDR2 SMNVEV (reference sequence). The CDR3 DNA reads TGTGCCAGCAGGAGACAGGGGGCGTCGACCTCCTACGAGCAGTACTTC. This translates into CASRRQGASTSYEQYF.

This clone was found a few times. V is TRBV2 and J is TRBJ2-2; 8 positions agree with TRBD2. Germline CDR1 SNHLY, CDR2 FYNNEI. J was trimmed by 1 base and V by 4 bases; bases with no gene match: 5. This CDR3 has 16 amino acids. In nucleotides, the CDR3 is TGTGCCAGCAGTGTGACTAGCGATAAGAACACCGGGGAGCTGTTTTTT. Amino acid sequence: CASSVTSDKNTGELFF.

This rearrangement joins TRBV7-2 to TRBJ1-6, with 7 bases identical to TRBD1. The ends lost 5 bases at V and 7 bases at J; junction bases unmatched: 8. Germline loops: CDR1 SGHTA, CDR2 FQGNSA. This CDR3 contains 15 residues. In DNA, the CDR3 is TGTGCCAGCAGCGCATCCGGGACAGCGAATTCACCCCTCCACTTT. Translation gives CASSASGTANSPLHF.

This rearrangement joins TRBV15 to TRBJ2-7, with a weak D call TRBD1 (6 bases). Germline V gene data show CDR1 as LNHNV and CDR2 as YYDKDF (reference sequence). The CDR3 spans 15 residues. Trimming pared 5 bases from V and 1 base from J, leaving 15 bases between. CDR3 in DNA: TGTGCCACCAGCCCGGCCAGGCAGGGGTCCTACGAGCAGTACTTC. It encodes CATSPARQGSYEQYF.

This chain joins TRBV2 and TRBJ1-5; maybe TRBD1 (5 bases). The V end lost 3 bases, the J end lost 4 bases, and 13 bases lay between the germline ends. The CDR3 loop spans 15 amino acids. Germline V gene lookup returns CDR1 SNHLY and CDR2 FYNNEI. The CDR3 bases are TGTGCCAGCAGTGATAATTCGGCAGGGAATCAGCCCCAGCATTTT. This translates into CASSDNSAGNQPQHF.

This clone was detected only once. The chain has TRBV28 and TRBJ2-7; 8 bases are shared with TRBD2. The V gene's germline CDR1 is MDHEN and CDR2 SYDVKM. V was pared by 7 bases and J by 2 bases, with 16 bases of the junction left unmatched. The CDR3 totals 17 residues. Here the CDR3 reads CASTRRSGGVSAYEQYF. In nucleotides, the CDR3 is TGTGCCAGCACCCGGCGGAGCGGGGGAGTATCGGCCTACGAGCAGTACTTC.

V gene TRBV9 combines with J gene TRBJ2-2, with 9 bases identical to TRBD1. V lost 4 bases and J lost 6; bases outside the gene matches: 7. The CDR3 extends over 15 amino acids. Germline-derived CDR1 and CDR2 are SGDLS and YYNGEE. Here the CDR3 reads CASSTTGTGSGELFF. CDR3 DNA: TGTGCCAGCAGCACTACCGGGACAGGGTCCGGGGAGCTGTTTTTT.